This T cell receptor beta chain was documented in a study of T cells in Graves' hyperthyroidism and ophthalmopathy. In the study overall: The initial diagnosis was the point when peripheral blood was collected, ahead of any treatment. Findings of the study overall: Within blood appeared most thyroid clonotypes that had expanded above 0.001. Ophthalmopathy was model-predicted a median about 6 months pre-onset.

Authors of the study amplified TCR beta CDR3 regions from RNA transcripts. Using the HTBI primer set, a first-round RT-PCR was run on the TCR CDR3. TCRdb passed the multiplex PCR reads through MiXCR, listing each CDR3 protein once. This sample has about 370,000 distinct CDR3 sequences, with 13% to 15% found just once. Diagnoses used clinical symptoms, serum thyroxine and TRAb, thyroid ultrasound and orbital computed tomography. Of note for this clonotype: What it binds is unknown.

The receptor comes from a woman between 55 and 75 years old with Graves' ophthalmopathy. Sample: blood.

Here the CDR3 reads CASSDYGAGGGYNEQFF. CDR3 DNA sequence: TGTGCCAGCAGTGATTATGGAGCGGGAGGGGGTTACAATGAGCAGTTCTTC. The V gene is TRBV6-1, the J gene TRBJ2-1; 10 bases agree with TRBD2. The length of the CDR3 is 17 residues. Losses at the gene ends were 3 bases for V and 4 bases for J; bases not matched to a gene: 9. Germline V CDR1 and CDR2: MNHNS, SASEGT.